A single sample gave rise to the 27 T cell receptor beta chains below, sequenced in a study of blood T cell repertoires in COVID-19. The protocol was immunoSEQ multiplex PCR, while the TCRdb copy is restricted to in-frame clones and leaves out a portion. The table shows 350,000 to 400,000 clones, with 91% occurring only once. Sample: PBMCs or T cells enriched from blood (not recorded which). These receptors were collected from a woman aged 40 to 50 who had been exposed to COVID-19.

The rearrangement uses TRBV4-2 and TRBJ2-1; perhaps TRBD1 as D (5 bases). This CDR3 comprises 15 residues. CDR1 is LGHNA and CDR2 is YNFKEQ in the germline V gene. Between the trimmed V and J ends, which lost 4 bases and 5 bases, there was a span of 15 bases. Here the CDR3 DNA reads TGTGCCAGCAGCCGACAATGGACACAGGACAATGAGCAGTTCTTC. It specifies CASSRQWTQDNEQFF.

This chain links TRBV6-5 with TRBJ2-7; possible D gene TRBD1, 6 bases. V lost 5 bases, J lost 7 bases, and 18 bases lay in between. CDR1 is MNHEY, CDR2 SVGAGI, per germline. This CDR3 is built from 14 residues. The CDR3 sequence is CASSIGALRGEQYF. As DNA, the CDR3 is TGTGCCAGCAGTATAGGGGCGCTCAGGGGAGAGCAGTACTTC.

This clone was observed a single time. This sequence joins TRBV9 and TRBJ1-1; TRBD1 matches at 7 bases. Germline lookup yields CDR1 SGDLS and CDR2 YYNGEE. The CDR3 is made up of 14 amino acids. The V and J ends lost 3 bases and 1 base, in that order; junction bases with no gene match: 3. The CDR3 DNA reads TGTGCCAGCAGCGCTTGGACAGGGAACACTGAAGCTTTCTTT. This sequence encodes CASSAWTGNTEAFF.

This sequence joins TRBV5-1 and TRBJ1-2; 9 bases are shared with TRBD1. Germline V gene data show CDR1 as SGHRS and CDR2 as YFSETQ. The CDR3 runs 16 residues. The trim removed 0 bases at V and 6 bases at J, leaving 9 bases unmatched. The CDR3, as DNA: TGCGCCAGCAGCTTGGGGTGGACAGGGGCCTCAGATGGCTACACCTTC. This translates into CASSLGWTGASDGYTF.

The CDR3 DNA is TGCGCCAGCAGCTCCCGACCCGACAGGGTCGGACAGACCCAGTACTTC. This translates into CASSSRPDRVGQTQYF. The rearrangement links TRBV5-1 to TRBJ2-5; 7 positions agree with TRBD1. The CDR3 is 16 amino acids. After removal of 3 bases from V and 6 bases from J, the junction contained 14 bases not matched to a gene. The germline gives CDR1 SGHRS, CDR2 YFSETQ.

CDR3 bases: TGTGCCAGCAGCTTAGGGCGGGTTACCTACGAGCAGTACTTC. It codes for CASSLGRVTYEQYF. This chain links TRBV13 with TRBJ2-7; possible D gene TRBD2, 5 bases. Trimming cost V 0 bases and J 2 bases, with 8 bases left between them. The CDR3 has 14 residues. In germline, CDR1 is PRHDT, CDR2 FYEKMQ (reference sequence).

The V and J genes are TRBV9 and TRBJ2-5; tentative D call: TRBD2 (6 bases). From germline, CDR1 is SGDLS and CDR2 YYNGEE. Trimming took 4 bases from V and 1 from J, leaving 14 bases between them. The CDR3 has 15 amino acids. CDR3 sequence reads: CASSSPEGFQETQYF. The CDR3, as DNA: TGTGCCAGCAGCTCCCCGGAGGGCTTCCAAGAGACCCAGTACTTC.

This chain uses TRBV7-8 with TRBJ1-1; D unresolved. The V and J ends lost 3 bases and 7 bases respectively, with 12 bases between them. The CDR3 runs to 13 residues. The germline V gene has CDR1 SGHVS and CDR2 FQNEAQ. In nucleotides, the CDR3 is TGTGCCAGCAGCTTCAAAGGCCAGCGTGAAGCTTTCTTT. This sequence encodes CASSFKGQREAFF.

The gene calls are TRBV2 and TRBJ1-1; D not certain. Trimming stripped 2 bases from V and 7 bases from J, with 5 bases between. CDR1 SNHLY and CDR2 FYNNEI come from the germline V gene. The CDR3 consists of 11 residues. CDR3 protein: CASSERVEAFF. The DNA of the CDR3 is TGTGCCAGCAGTGAAAGAGTTGAAGCTTTCTTT. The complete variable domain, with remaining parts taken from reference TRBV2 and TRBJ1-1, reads EPEVTQTPSHQVTQMGQEVILRCVPISNHLYFYWYRQILGQKVEFLVSFYNNEISEKSEIFDDQFSVERPDGSNFTLKIRSTKLEDSAMYFCASSERVEAFFGQGTRLTVV.

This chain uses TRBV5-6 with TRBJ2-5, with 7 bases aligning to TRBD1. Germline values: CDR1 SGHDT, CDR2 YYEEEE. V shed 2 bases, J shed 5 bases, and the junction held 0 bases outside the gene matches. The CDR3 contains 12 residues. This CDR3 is CASSFRGETQYF. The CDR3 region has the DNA TGTGCCAGCAGCTTCAGGGGGGAGACCCAGTACTTC.

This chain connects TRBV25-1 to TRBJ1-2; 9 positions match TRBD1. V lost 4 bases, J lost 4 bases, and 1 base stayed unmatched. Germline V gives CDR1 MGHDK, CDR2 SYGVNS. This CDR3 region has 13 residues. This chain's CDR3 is CASSVDRGYGYTF. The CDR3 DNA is TGTGCCAGCAGTGTGGACAGGGGCTATGGCTACACCTTC.

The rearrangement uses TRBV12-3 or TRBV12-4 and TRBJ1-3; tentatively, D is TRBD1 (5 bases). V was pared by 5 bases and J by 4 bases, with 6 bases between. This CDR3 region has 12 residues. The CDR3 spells CASSKGGNTIYF. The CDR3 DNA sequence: TGTGCCAGCAGTAAGGGGGGAAACACCATATATTTT.

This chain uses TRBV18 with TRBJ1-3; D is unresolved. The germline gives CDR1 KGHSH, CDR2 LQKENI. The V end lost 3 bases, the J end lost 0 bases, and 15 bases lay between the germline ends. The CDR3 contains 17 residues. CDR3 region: CASSPLTVDFSGNTIYF. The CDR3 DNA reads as TGTGCCAGCTCACCTTTAACAGTCGATTTCTCTGGAAACACCATATATTTT.

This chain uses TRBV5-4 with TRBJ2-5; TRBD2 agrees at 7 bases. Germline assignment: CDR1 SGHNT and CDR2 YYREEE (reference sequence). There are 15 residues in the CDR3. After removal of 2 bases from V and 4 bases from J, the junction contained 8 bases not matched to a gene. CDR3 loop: CASSLTGGGRETQYF. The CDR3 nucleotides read TGTGCCAGCAGCTTAACGGGGGGTGGAAGAGAGACCCAGTACTTC.

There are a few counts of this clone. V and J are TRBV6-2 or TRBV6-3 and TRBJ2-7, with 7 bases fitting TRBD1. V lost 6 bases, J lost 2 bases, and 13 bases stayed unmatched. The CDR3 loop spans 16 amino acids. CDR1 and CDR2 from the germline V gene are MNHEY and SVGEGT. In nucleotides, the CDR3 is TGTGCCAGCAGCGGTAACAGGGGCGAGTCAGCCTACGAGCAGTACTTC. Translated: CASSGNRGESAYEQYF.

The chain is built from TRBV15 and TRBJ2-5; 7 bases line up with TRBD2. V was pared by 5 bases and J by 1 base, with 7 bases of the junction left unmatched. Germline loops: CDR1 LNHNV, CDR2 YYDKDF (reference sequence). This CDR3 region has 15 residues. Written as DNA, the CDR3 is TGTGCCACCAGCCGGACGACTAGCTTCCAAGAGACCCAGTACTTC. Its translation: CATSRTTSFQETQYF.

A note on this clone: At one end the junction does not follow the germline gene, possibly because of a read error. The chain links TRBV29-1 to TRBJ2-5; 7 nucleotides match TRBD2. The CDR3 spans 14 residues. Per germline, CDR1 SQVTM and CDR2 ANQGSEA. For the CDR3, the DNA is TGCAGTGTTGCAGGCAGCGGGGTGAAAGAGACCCAGTACTTC. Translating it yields CSVAGSGVKETQYF.

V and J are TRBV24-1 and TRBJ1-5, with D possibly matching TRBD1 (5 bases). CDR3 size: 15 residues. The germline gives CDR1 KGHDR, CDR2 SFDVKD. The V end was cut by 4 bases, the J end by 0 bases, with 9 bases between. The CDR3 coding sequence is TGTGCCACCAGTGAAGCAGGGTATAGCAATCAGCCCCAGCATTTT. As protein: CATSEAGYSNQPQHF.

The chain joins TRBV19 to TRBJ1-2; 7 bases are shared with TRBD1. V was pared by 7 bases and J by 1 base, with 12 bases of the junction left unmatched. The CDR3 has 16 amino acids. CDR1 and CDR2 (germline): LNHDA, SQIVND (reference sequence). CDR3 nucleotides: TGTGCCAGTACCGAGACAGGGACCCTCTTTAACTATGGCTACACCTTC. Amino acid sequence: CASTETGTLFNYGYTF.

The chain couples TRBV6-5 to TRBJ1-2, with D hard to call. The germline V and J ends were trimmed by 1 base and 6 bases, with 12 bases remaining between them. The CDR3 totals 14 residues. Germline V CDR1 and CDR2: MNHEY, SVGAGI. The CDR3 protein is CASSYYPYGDGYTF. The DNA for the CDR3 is TGTGCCAGCAGTTACTACCCCTACGGGGATGGCTACACCTTC.

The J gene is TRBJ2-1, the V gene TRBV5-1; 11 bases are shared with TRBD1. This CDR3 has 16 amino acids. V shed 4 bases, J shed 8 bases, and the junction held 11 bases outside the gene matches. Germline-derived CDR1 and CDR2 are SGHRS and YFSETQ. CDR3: CASSPGTGGSGDEQFF. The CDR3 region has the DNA TGCGCCAGCAGCCCCGGGACAGGGGGGTCCGGGGATGAGCAGTTCTTC.

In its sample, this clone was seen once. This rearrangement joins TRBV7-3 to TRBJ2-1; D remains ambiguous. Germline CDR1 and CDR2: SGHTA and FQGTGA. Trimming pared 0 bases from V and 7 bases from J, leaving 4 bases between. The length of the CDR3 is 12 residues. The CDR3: CASSLTMNEQFF. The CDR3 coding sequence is TGTGCCAGCAGCTTAACTATGAATGAGCAGTTCTTC.

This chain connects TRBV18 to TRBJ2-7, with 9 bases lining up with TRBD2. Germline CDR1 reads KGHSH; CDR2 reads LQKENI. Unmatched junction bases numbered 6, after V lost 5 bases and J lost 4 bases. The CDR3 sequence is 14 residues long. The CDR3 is CASSGSGGLYEQYF. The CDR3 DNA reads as TGTGCCAGCTCAGGCAGCGGGGGGCTTTACGAGCAGTACTTC. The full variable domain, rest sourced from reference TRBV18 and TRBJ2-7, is NAGVMQNPRHLVRRRGQEARLRCSPMKGHSHVYWYRQLPEEGLKFMVYLQKENIIDESGMPKERFSAEFPKEGPSILRIQQVVRGDSAAYFCASSGSGGLYEQYFGPGTRLTVT.

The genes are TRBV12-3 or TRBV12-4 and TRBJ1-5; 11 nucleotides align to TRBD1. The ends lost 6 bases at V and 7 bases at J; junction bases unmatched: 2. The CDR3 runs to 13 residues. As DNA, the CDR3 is TGTGCCAGCAGCCGGACAGGGGGCCAGCCCCAGCATTTT. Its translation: CASSRTGGQPQHF.

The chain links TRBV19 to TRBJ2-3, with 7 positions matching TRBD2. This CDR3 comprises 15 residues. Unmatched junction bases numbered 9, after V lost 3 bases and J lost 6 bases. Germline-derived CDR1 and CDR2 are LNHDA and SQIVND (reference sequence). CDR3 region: CASSMGRGVGDTQYF. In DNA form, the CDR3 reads TGTGCCAGTAGTATGGGACGGGGGGTTGGCGATACGCAGTATTTT.

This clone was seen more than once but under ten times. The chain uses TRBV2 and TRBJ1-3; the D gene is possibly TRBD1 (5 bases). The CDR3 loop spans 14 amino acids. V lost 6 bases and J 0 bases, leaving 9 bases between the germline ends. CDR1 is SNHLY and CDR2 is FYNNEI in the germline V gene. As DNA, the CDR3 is TGTGCCAGCAGGGCAGGGCTCTCTGGAAACACCATATATTTT. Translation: CASRAGLSGNTIYF.

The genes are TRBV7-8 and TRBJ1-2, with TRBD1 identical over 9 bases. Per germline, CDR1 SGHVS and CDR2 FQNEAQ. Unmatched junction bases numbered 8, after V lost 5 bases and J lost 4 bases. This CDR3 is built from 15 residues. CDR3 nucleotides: TGTGCCAGCAGCGCCCGACAGGGGGACCCCTATGGCTACACCTTC. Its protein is CASSARQGDPYGYTF.